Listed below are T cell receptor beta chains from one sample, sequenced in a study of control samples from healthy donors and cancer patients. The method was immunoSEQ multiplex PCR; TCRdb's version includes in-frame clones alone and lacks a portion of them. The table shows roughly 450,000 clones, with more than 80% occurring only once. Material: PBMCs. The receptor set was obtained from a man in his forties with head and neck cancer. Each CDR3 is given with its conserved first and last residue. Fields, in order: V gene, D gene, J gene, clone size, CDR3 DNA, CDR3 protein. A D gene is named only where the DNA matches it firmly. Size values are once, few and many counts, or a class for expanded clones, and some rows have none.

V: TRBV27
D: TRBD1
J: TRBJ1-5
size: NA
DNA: TGTGCCAGCAGGCCCCCGGGACAGGGGAAAAAAAATCAGCCCCAGCATTTT
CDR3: CASRPPGQGKKNQPQHF

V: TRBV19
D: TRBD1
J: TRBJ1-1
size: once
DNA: TGTGCCAGTAGTACCACAGGGGACACTGAAGCTTTCTTT
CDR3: CASSTTGDTEAFF

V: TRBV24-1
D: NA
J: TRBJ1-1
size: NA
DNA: TGTGCCACCAGTCTCGGTAAGAACACTGAAGCTTTCTTT
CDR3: CATSLGKNTEAFF

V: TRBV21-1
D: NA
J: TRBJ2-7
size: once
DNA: TGTGCCAGCAACGGTTCGGGGGGAGGCCCCTACGAGCAGTACTTC
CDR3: CASNGSGGGPYEQYF

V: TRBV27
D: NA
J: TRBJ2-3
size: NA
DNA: TGTGCCAGCAGTTTATCTCCGGGGGCGGGGGATACGCAGTATTTT
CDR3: CASSLSPGAGDTQYF

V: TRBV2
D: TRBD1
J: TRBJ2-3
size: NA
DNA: TGTGCCAGCAGTGGGGACAGAGGCACAGATACGCAGTATTTT
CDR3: CASSGDRGTDTQYF

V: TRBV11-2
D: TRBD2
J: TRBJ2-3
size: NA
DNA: TGTGCCAGCAGCCTCCACGGGGGGGGAATTACCACAGATACGCAGTATTTT
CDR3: CASSLHGGGITTDTQYF

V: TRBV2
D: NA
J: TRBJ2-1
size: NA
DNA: TGTGCCACCGTTGGGGGAGGTTACAATGAGCAGTTCTTC
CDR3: CATVGGGYNEQFF

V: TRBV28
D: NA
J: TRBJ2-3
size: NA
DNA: TGTGCCAGCAGTGGGGCCGGACTTGTCACAGATACGCAGTATTTT
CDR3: CASSGAGLVTDTQYF

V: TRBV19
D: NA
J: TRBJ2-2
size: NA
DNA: TGTGCCAGTAGTAGCGCCTGGGGGACCGGGGAGCTGTTTTTT
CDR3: CASSSAWGTGELFF

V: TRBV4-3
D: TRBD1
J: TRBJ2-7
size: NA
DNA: TGCGCCAGCGCGGTGGACAGGGTTTACGAGCAGTACTTC
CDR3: CASAVDRVYEQYF

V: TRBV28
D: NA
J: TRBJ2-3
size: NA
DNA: TGTGCCAGCAGTCGGGATACGCAGTATTTT
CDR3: CASSRDTQYF

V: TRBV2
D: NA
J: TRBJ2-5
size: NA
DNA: TGTGCCAGCAGTTTGGGTAGCGAAACCGGGAAGACCCAGTACTTC
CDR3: CASSLGSETGKTQYF

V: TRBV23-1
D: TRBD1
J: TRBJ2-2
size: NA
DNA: TGCGCCAGCAGTCAGACCGAACCGACAGGGATAGCGAACACCGGGGAGCTGTTTTTT
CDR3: CASSQTEPTGIANTGELFF

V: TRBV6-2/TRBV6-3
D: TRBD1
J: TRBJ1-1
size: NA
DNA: TGTGCCAGCAGTTTAGGACAGGGGCCCACTGAAGCTTTCTTT
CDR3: CASSLGQGPTEAFF

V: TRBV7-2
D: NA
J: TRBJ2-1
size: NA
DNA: TGTGCCAGCAGCCTGGGTGGAGGAATCGGTGAGCAGTTCTTC
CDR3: CASSLGGGIGEQFF

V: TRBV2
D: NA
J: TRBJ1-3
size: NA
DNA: TGTGCCAGCAGTGAAGTGGCAGACTACTCTGGAAACACCATATATTTT
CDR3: CASSEVADYSGNTIYF

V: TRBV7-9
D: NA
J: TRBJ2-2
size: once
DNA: TGTGCCAGCAGTCGAGGGACCGGGGAGCTGTTTTTT
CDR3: CASSRGTGELFF

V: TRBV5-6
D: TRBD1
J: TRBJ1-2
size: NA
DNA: TGTGCCAGCAGCTTGCAGGGGGGAGTCTATGGCTACACCTTC
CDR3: CASSLQGGVYGYTF

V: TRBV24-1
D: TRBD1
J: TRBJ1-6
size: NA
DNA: TGTGCCACCAGTGAGGGGGGGACAGGGAAGTCACCCCTCCACTTT
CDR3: CATSEGGTGKSPLHF

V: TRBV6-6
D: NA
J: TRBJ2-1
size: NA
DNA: TGTGCCAGCAGTCCGCAGGGATCTCTCCGCAATGAGCAGTTCTTC
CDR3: CASSPQGSLRNEQFF

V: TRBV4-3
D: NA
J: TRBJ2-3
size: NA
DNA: TGCGCCAGCAGCCAAGATTCCGCCGGGGGCATGGGCACAGATACGCAGTATTTT
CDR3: CASSQDSAGGMGTDTQYF

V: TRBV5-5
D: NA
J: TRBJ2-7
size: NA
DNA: TGTGCCAGCAGCCGAGATTACGAGCAGTACTTC
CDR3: CASSRDYEQYF

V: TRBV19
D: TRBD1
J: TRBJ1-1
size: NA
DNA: TGTGCCAGTAGTATGGGCGACAGGGACCCTCCGGCTTTCTTT
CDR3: CASSMGDRDPPAFF

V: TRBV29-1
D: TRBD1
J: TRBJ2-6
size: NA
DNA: TGCAGCGTTTCCGGGACAGGGTCGGTCGGGGCCAACGTCCTGACTTTC
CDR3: CSVSGTGSVGANVLTF

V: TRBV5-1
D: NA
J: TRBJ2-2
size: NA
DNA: TGCGCCAGCCAAGGGGACGGGGAGCTGTTTTTT
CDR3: CASQGDGELFF

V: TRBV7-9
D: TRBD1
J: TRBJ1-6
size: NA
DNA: TGTGCCGGCAGCCCTGACAGGGATATTTCACCCCTCCACTTT
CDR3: CAGSPDRDISPLHF

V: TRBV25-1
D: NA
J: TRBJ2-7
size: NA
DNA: TGTGCCAGCAGTGAAGGGCGGGGTATCGACGAGCAGTACTTC
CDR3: CASSEGRGIDEQYF

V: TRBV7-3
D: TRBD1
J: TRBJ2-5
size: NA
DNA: TGTGCCAGCAGCTTATCAGGGGGCCAAGAGACCCAGTACTTC
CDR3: CASSLSGGQETQYF

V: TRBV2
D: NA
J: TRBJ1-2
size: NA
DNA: TGTGCCAGCAGTGAAGAAGGGACAAGCTATGGCTACACCTTC
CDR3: CASSEEGTSYGYTF

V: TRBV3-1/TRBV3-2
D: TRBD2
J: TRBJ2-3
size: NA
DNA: TGTGCCAGCAGCCACAAGAGACTAGCGGGACTCACAGATACGCAGTATTTT
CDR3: CASSHKRLAGLTDTQYF

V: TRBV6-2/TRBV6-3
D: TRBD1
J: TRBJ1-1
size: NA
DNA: TGTGCCAGCAGTCGCACGCCGACAGGGGTCACTGAAGCTTTCTTT
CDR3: CASSRTPTGVTEAFF